The sequence of this T cell receptor beta chain was determined in a study of blood T cell repertoires in COVID-19. This CDR3 spans 14 amino acids. Germline V gene sequence: CDR1 LNHDA, CDR2 SQIVND (reference sequence). Germline trimming cut 10 bases from V and 6 bases from J; bases unmatched to any gene: 14. Profiling relied on immunoSEQ multiplex PCR, and the TCRdb table lists in-frame clones only, not all of them. The sample has roughly 250,000 clones; 83% are singletons. Participants' own reports of clinical history determined their cohort assignment. Exposed volunteers were people who met a COVID-19 case within 2 weeks before study entry.

The V call is TRBV19, the J call TRBJ1-2, with 7 bases lining up with TRBD1. Sample: PBMCs or T cells enriched from blood (not recorded which). This TCR was sampled from a woman aged 40 to 50 who had been exposed to COVID-19. CDR3 bases: TGTGCCACCCGGGACAGTTCGAAACTTCATGGCTACACCTTC. Amino acids: CATRDSSKLHGYTF.